This T cell receptor beta chain came from a study of T cell responses to AZD1222 COVID-19 vaccine. Study results and limitations: Across the whole spike, CD4 TCRs peaked at regions 160-218 and 743-854. When two AZD1222 doses had been given, Spike-specific TCR breadth and depth rose. Clonal diversity was possibly underestimated, and the donors were mostly white British, with more females.

Repertoires were generated with immunoSEQ multiplex PCR, while TCRdb's copy carries only in-frame clones and drops some. This repertoire shows under 150,000 clones, over 75% found once; its top ten account for about 1.5%. To note about this clone: What it binds is not known.

The germline V gene has CDR1 LGHDT and CDR2 YNNKEL (reference sequence). V lost 4 bases and J 6 bases, leaving 19 bases between the germline ends. There are 15 residues in the CDR3. The source material was peripheral blood, sampled on day 0 of AZD1222 vaccination. The chain carries TRBV3-1 (or the pseudogene TRBV3-2) and TRBJ2-7, with a weak D call TRBD1 (6 bases). This TCR was recovered from an adult in good health. CDR3 sequence (DNA): TGTGCCAGCAGCCCACAAGGGGGTTTCCCAGGCGAGCAGTACTTC. Residues: CASSPQGGFPGEQYF.